This is a list of T cell receptor beta chains from one sample in a study of shared clonotypes between healthy human individuals. Sequencing was performed with immunoSEQ multiplex PCR; in TCRdb, only in-frame clones are kept and a portion is missing. The sample contains over a million clones, about 84% of which appear only once. The sequenced material came from memory CD4+ T cells from PBMCs. These receptors were obtained from a man between 18 and 35 years old in good health. Some clones in this sample may be carry-over from other donors' samples. Both conserved end residues are part of each CDR3.

CDR3 protein	V gene
CAWTEKRQRWSNQPQHF	TRBV30
CASRTDANYGYTF	TRBV28
CASSGTGQETQYF	TRBV9
CASSSRQRSNEKLFF	TRBV7-9
CASSGIERNTGELFF	TRBV5-1
CASSPGLESYNEQFF	TRBV27
CASSVQVGGRLADTQYF	TRBV9
CASSLSTGTGDDEQFF	TRBV7-9
CASSLAPSIGELFF	TRBV5-1
CASSEAWGQNNYGYTF	TRBV2
CASSRGGGNYNEQFF	TRBV5-4
CASSVSGSIGNEQFF	TRBV6-4
CASSPGYIEQYF	TRBV11-2
CASSLGRDNEQFF	TRBV11-2
CASSEARGRSYEQYF	TRBV6-1
CASSPGQGGHYGYTF	TRBV9
CASSRGRGRNRTGELFF	TRBV9
CASRQGANTGELFF	TRBV6-6
CASSLGPTQGPTHF	TRBV7-9
CASSQVYNEQFF	TRBV6-1